One and the same sample provided the 22 T cell receptor beta chains below, sequenced in a study of CD8 T cells in ankylosing spondylitis. In TCRdb, the 5' RACE reads were re-called with MiXCR into one record per CDR3 protein. The profile shows 30,000 to 40,000 distinct CDR3 sequences, roughly 3% of them singletons. Sample: blood, either unsorted or a sorted T cell fraction (not recorded which). The source is a male donor with ankylosing spondylitis or in good health (not recorded which).

This clonotype was recorded many times. The CDR3: CASSAAQGGLRETQYF. CDR3 sequence (DNA): TGTGCCAGCAGCGCCGCCCAGGGGGGGTTACGAGAGACCCAGTACTTC. This chain connects TRBV9 to TRBJ2-5; TRBD1 or TRBD2 may be the D gene (7 bases each). The ends were cut back, 3 bases at V and 4 bases at J, with 19 bases in the middle. The CDR3 runs 16 residues. The V gene's germline CDR1 is SGDLS and CDR2 YYNGEE.

Ten or more counts support this clonotype. The chain couples TRBV9 to TRBJ1-2; no clear D gene. The CDR3 length is 14 residues. Trimming pared 0 bases from V and 3 bases from J, leaving 9 bases between. Germline CDR1 reads SGDLS; CDR2 reads YYNGEE. The CDR3 reads CASSVAPRHYGYTF. The CDR3 nucleotides are TGTGCCAGCAGCGTAGCCCCACGCCACTATGGCTACACCTTC. Using reference TRBV9 and TRBJ1-2 for the parts outside the CDR3, the full variable domain is DSGVTQTPKHLITATGQRVTLRCSPRSGDLSVYWYQQSLDQGLQFLIQYYNGEERAKGNILERFSAQQFPDLHSELNLSSLELGDSALYFCASSVAPRHYGYTFGSGTRLTVV.

This rearrangement joins TRBV9 to TRBJ2-4; D call uncertain. Germline V lookup: CDR1 SGDLS, CDR2 YYNGEE. The V gene lost 0 bases and the J gene lost 3 bases, with 7 bases spanning the gap. The CDR3 extends over 14 amino acids. As DNA, the CDR3 is TGTGCCAGCAGCGTAGACCCGAGCAAAAACATTCAGTACTTC. Its translation: CASSVDPSKNIQYF.

The chain carries TRBV12-2 and TRBJ2-7; the table assigns TRBD2, which was not confirmed against the DNA. TRBV12-2 constitutes a pseudogene. The CDR3 covers 21 residues. CDR3 in amino acids: CASRLATECGTSGLTTYEQYV. CDR3 nucleotide sequence: TGTGCAAGTCGCTTAGCGACTGAATGTGGGACTAGCGGACTTACTACCTACGAGCAGTACGTC.

This clonotype has at least ten counts. The chain employs TRBV9 and TRBJ2-1; no clear D gene. V was shortened by 0 bases and J by 1 base, with 17 bases between the two germline ends. Germline V gene sequence: CDR1 SGDLS, CDR2 YYNGEE. This CDR3 is built from 18 residues. The DNA of the CDR3 is TGTGCCAGCAGCGTAGCCCCCGCTTACGGCTCGTCCTACAATGAGCAGTTCTTC. This sequence encodes CASSVAPAYGSSYNEQFF.

This clonotype was counted ten times or more. The chain couples TRBV9 to TRBJ2-1, with 8 bases lining up with TRBD2. Germline V gives CDR1 SGDLS, CDR2 YYNGEE. Germline trimming cut 4 bases from V and 6 bases from J; bases unmatched to any gene: 9. The CDR3 covers 15 residues. The chain's CDR3 is CASSSSSGRVNEQFF. In DNA, the CDR3 is TGTGCCAGCAGCTCCTCGAGCGGGAGAGTCAATGAGCAGTTCTTC. Together with reference TRBV9 and TRBJ2-1, the CDR3 gives the full variable domain: DSGVTQTPKHLITATGQRVTLRCSPRSGDLSVYWYQQSLDQGLQFLIQYYNGEERAKGNILERFSAQQFPDLHSELNLSSLELGDSALYFCASSSSSGRVNEQFFGPGTRLTVL.

At least ten counts were recorded for this clonotype. This chain connects TRBV9 to TRBJ2-1; D may be TRBD1 or TRBD2 (5 bases each). The germline V gene encodes CDR1 SGDLS and CDR2 YYNGEE. Trimming cost V 0 bases and J 7 bases, with 11 bases left between them. The CDR3 runs to 14 residues. The CDR3 coding sequence is TGTGCCAGCAGCGTAGAAGTAGGGACGAATGAGCAGTTCTTC. Encoded protein: CASSVEVGTNEQFF.

This clonotype was counted ten times or more. The CDR3 DNA follows: TGTGCCAGCAGCGTTAGCCCTCAAGACACAGATACGCAGTATTTT. This encodes CASSVSPQDTDTQYF. The chain couples TRBV9 to TRBJ2-3; D remains ambiguous. In germline, CDR1 is SGDLS, CDR2 YYNGEE. V lost 2 bases and J lost 2, with 12 bases in between. The CDR3 runs to 15 residues.

This clonotype has at least ten counts. As DNA, the CDR3 is TGTGCCAGCAGCGTAAGAGCGAGCGGGGGGGCCCTCCGCACAGATACGCAGTATTTT. Protein: CASSVRASGGALRTDTQYF. The chain links TRBV9 to TRBJ2-3; TRBD2 matches 10 bases. Per the germline V gene, CDR1 is SGDLS and CDR2 is YYNGEE. This CDR3 is built from 19 residues. V gave up 1 base and J gave up 1 base; unmatched junction bases: 12.

This clonotype appeared many times. The V call is TRBV9, the J call TRBJ2-1, with a tentative D call TRBD2 (5 bases). The V end was cut by 0 bases, the J end by 4 bases, with 11 bases between. From germline, CDR1 is SGDLS and CDR2 YYNGEE. The CDR3 is made up of 15 amino acids. CDR3 DNA sequence: TGTGCCAGCAGCGTAGTACCTACGGGGTACAATGAGCAGTTCTTC. Translating it yields CASSVVPTGYNEQFF.

In this sample, this clonotype turned up many times. This sequence joins TRBV9 and TRBJ2-5; D is possibly TRBD2 (5 bases). Germline values: CDR1 SGDLS, CDR2 YYNGEE. V shed 0 bases and J shed 5 bases, with 11 bases lying between them. The CDR3 is 14 amino acids. This CDR3 is CASSVATSGETQYF. In nucleotides, the CDR3 is TGTGCCAGCAGCGTAGCTACCAGCGGTGAGACCCAGTACTTC.

This clonotype was counted ten times or more. V is TRBV9 and J is TRBJ2-1, with 8 bases that match TRBD1. CDR3 length: 13 amino acids. CDR1 is SGDLS, CDR2 YYNGEE, per germline. Trimming at V came to 3 bases and at J to 7 bases, leaving 3 bases not matched to a gene. The CDR3 DNA follows: TGTGCCAGCAGCGGGACAGGGACTAATGAGCAGTTCTTC. Translated, it gives CASSGTGTNEQFF.

This clonotype has a count of ten or more. The V call is TRBV9, the J call TRBJ2-5; D uncertain. CDR1 SGDLS and CDR2 YYNGEE come from the germline V gene. The V end was cut by 3 bases, the J end by 4 bases, with 10 bases between. CDR3 size: 13 residues. The CDR3 nucleotides are TGTGCCAGCAGCGGAGACCTGGGAGAGACCCAGTACTTC. Translated: CASSGDLGETQYF.

This clonotype appeared many times. The V gene is TRBV9, the J gene TRBJ2-6; no firm D call. There are 20 residues in the CDR3. Germline V gene data show CDR1 as SGDLS and CDR2 as YYNGEE. V was shortened by 0 bases and J by 0 bases, with 19 bases between the two germline ends. The CDR3 region has the DNA TGTGCCAGCAGCGTAGGTCTCGGCAATAAGGGATTCTCTGGGGCCAACGTCCTGACTTTC. This sequence encodes CASSVGLGNKGFSGANVLTF.

This clonotype was recorded many times. The V call is TRBV9, the J call TRBJ2-3; D possibly corresponds to TRBD1 (6 bases). V dropped 4 bases and J dropped 6 bases, with 12 bases sitting between them. This CDR3 spans 13 amino acids. Germline V gene data show CDR1 as SGDLS and CDR2 as YYNGEE. CDR3: CASSLRTDDTQYF. CDR3 nucleotide sequence: TGTGCCAGCAGCCTCAGGACAGACGATACGCAGTATTTT.

Many counts were recorded for this clonotype. This chain connects TRBV9 to TRBJ2-2; D not resolved. Between the trimmed V and J ends, which lost 1 base and 6 bases, there was a span of 13 bases. This CDR3 contains 15 residues. Germline CDR1 is SGDLS and CDR2 is YYNGEE. For the CDR3, the DNA is TGTGCCAGCAGCGTATTCCCGGGCGTGGCCGGGGAGCTGTTTTTT. Residues: CASSVFPGVAGELFF. Combining the CDR3 with reference TRBV9 and TRBJ2-2 gives the whole variable domain DSGVTQTPKHLITATGQRVTLRCSPRSGDLSVYWYQQSLDQGLQFLIQYYNGEERAKGNILERFSAQQFPDLHSELNLSSLELGDSALYFCASSVFPGVAGELFFGEGSRLTVL.

This clonotype was detected many times. The chain is built from TRBV9 and TRBJ1-1; D unresolved. Germline-derived CDR1 and CDR2 are SGDLS and YYNGEE. V shed 1 base and J shed 4 bases, with 14 bases lying between them. This CDR3 is built from 15 residues. CDR3 amino acids: CASSVNHGPGTEAFF. Here the CDR3 DNA reads TGTGCCAGCAGCGTAAATCATGGGCCGGGCACTGAAGCTTTCTTT.

This clonotype was observed many times. The chain uses TRBV9 and TRBJ2-5; tentative D call: TRBD2 (5 bases). The CDR3 is 13 amino acids. Germline CDR1 is SGDLS and CDR2 is YYNGEE. Between the trimmed V and J ends, which lost 0 bases and 4 bases, there was a span of 7 bases. For the CDR3, the DNA is TGTGCCAGCAGCGTAGCCCTAGCAGAGACCCAGTACTTC. This translates into CASSVALAETQYF. Drawing the rest from reference TRBV9 and TRBJ2-5, the complete variable domain is DSGVTQTPKHLITATGQRVTLRCSPRSGDLSVYWYQQSLDQGLQFLIQYYNGEERAKGNILERFSAQQFPDLHSELNLSSLELGDSALYFCASSVALAETQYFGPGTRLLVL.

This clonotype was detected a few times. The chain combines TRBV9 with TRBJ2-3; possible D gene TRBD2, 5 bases. With 4 bases removed from V and 2 bases from J, the gap between germline ends came to 14 bases. Per the germline V gene, CDR1 is SGDLS and CDR2 is YYNGEE. The CDR3 runs 15 residues. CDR3 sequence (DNA): TGTGCCAGCAGCCTTGGACTGGATCCCACAGATACGCAGTATTTT. It specifies CASSLGLDPTDTQYF.

This clonotype was observed at least ten times. This chain links TRBV9 with TRBJ2-5, with D possibly TRBD2 on 5 matching bases. CDR1 SGDLS and CDR2 YYNGEE come from the germline V gene. CDR3 length: 15 residues. With 2 bases removed from V and 2 bases from J, the gap between germline ends came to 13 bases. CDR3 DNA sequence: TGTGCCAGCAGCGTTGCAATCGGGGAACAAGAGACCCAGTACTTC. Amino acids: CASSVAIGEQETQYF.

This clonotype was counted at least ten times. The chain joins TRBV9 to TRBJ2-2; D is unresolved. The CDR3 runs 14 residues. Trimming left V 0 bases short and J 6 bases short, with 9 bases between. Germline lookup yields CDR1 SGDLS and CDR2 YYNGEE. The CDR3 loop is CASSVGVEAGELFF. In DNA form, the CDR3 reads TGTGCCAGCAGCGTAGGGGTCGAGGCCGGGGAGCTGTTTTTT.

This clonotype turned up a few times. The chain couples TRBV9 to TRBJ1-3; D remains unclear. Trimming removed 0 bases at V and 1 base at J, with 8 bases between. CDR1 is SGDLS, CDR2 YYNGEE, per germline. This CDR3 has 15 amino acids. CDR3 sequence (DNA): TGTGCCAGCAGCGTAGATTGGGCTTCTGGAAACACCATATATTTT. Residues: CASSVDWASGNTIYF.